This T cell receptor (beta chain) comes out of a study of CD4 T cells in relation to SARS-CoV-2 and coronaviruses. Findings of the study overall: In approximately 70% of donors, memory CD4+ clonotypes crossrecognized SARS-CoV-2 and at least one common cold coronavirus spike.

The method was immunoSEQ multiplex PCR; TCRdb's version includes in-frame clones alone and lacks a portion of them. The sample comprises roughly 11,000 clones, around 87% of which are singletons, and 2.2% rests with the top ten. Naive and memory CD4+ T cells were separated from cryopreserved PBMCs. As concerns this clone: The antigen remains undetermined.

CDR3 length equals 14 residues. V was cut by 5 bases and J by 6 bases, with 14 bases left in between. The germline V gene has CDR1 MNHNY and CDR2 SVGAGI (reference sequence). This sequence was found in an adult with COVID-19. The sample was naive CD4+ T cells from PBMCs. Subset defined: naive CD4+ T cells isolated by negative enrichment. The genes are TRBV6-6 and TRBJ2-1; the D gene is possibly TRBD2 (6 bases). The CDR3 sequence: CASSDNWGGNEQFF. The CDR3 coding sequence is TGTGCCAGCAGTGACAATTGGGGAGGCAATGAGCAGTTCTTC.